This T cell receptor (beta chain) was sequenced for a study of post-analysis software for immune sequencing data. Germline lookup yields CDR1 SGHRS and CDR2 YFSETQ. The CDR3 runs to 12 residues. V lost 7 bases and J 0 bases, leaving 6 bases between the germline ends. Prepared TCR beta cDNA libraries contained unique molecular identifiers. TCRdb reanalysed the PCR reads using MiXCR and keeps one entry per CDR3 protein. The table has 150,000 or so distinct CDR3 sequences, 35% to 40% seen once. Study results and caveats: Higher frequency in patients than in controls was seen for roughly five TRBV segments, with TRBV5-6, TRBV5-1 and TRBV20-1 among them.

A note on this clonotype: As yet, its antigen is unknown.

The J gene is TRBJ2-3, the V gene TRBV5-1, with TRBD2 as a possible D gene (5 bases). The receptor was derived from a girl under 18 with multiple sclerosis. Source: blood, taken after autologous hematopoietic stem cell transplantation. CDR3 protein: CASRESTDTQYF. CDR3 nucleotide sequence: TGCGCCAGCCGGGAAAGCACAGATACGCAGTATTTT. The variable domain in full, completed from reference TRBV5-1 and TRBJ2-3, reads KAGVTQTPRYLIKTRGQQVTLSCSPISGHRSVSWYQQTPGQGLQFLFEYFSETQRNKGNFPGRFSGRQFSNSRSEMNVSTLELGDSALYLCASRESTDTQYFGPGTRLTVL.